What follows describes a single TCR beta chain. This CDR3 has 15 amino acids. V was pared by 2 bases and J by 0 bases, with 1 base of the junction left unmatched. Per the germline V gene, CDR1 is SGDLS and CDR2 is YYNGEE. These data are taken from a study of control samples from healthy donors and cancer patients. Here immunoSEQ multiplex PCR was the method, and the copy in TCRdb shows in-frame clones only, minus some. The data show fewer than 120,000 clones, with 88% seen just once and 3.7% held by the top ten. This sequence joins TRBV9 and TRBJ2-1, with 8 bases identical to TRBD2. This receptor was taken from a woman aged 55-70 years with lung cancer. What was sequenced was PBMCs. The CDR3 sequence: CASSVRGDSYNEQFF. The CDR3 region has the DNA TGTGCCAGCAGCGTGCGGGGGGACTCCTACAATGAGCAGTTCTTC.